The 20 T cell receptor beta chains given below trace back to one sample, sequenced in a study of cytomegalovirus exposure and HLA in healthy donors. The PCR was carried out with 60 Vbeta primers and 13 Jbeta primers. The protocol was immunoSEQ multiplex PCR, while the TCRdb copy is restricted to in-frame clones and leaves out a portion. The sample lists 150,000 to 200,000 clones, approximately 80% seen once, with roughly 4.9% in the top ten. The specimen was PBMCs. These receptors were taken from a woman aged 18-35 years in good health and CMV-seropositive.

The CDR3 DNA follows: TGTGCCAGCAGCTCCGCTCCGGGACAGGGAATCACTGAAGCTTTCTTT. It encodes CASSSAPGQGITEAFF. V and J are TRBV7-2 and TRBJ1-1; 9 bases align to TRBD1. This CDR3 has 16 residues. The junction had 10 bases not matched to a gene; V was cut back by 4 bases and J by 4 bases. Germline CDR1 is SGHTA and CDR2 is FQGNSA. The entire variable domain, with the rest obtained from reference TRBV7-2 and TRBJ1-1, is as follows: GAGVSQSPSNKVTEKGKDVELRCDPISGHTALYWYRQSLGQGLEFLIYFQGNSAPDKSGLPSDRFSAERTGGSVSTLTIQRTQQEDSAVYLCASSSAPGQGITEAFFGQGTRLTVV.

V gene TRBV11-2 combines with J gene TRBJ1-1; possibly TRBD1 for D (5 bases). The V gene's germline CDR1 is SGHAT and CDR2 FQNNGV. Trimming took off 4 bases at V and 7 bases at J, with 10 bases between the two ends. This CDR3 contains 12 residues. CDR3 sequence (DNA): TGTGCCAGCAGCTCCCTAGGGGTTGAAGCTTTCTTT. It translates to CASSSLGVEAFF.

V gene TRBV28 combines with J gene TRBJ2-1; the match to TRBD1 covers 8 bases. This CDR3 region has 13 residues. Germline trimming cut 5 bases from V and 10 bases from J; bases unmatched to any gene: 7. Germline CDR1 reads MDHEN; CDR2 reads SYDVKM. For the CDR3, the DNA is TGTGCCAGCAGTATCCGGACAGGGCGAGAGCAGTTCTTC. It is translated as CASSIRTGREQFF.

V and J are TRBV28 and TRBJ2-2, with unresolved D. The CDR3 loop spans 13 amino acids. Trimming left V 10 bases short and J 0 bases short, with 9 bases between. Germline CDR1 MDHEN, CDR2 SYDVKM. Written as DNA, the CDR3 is TGTGCCACCCTGACTTCGAACACCGGGGAGCTGTTTTTT. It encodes CATLTSNTGELFF.

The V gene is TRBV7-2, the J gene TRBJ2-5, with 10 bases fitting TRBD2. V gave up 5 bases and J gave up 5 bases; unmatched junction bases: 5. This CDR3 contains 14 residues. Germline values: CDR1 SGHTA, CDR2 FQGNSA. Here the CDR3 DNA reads TGTGCCAGCAGCCTACTAGCGGGGAGTGAGACCCAGTACTTC. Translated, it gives CASSLLAGSETQYF.

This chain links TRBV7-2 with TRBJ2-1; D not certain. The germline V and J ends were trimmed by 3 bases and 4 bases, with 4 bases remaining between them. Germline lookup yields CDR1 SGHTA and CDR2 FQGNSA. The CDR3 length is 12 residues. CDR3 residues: CASSFSYNEQFF. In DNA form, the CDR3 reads TGTGCCAGCAGCTTCTCGTACAATGAGCAGTTCTTC.

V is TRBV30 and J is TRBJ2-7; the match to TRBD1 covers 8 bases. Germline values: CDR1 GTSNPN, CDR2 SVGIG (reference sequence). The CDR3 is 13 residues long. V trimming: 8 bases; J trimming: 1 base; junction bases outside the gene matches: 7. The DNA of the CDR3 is TGTGCCGGCGACAGGGGTATGTCCTACGAGCAGTACTTC. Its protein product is CAGDRGMSYEQYF.

This CDR3 reads CASSSQGVQEQYF. The CDR3 DNA is TGCGCCAGCAGCTCCCAAGGGGTGCAGGAGCAGTACTTC. The rearrangement joins TRBV5-1 to TRBJ2-7; D perhaps matches TRBD1 (5 bases). V shed 3 bases and J shed 7 bases, with 14 bases lying between them. The CDR3 is made up of 13 amino acids. Germline CDR1 and CDR2: SGHRS and YFSETQ.

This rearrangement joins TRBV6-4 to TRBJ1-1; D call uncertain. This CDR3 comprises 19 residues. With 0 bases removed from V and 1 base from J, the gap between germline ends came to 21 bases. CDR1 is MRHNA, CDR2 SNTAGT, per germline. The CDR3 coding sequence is TGTGCCAGCAGTGACTCTAGAGGGCAGGTCTATCGGGGGAACACTGAAGCTTTCTTT. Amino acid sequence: CASSDSRGQVYRGNTEAFF.

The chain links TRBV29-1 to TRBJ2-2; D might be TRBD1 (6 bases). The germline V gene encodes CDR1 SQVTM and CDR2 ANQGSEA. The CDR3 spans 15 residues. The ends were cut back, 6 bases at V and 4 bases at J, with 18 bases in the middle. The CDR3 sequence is CSVRRDNAFTGELFF. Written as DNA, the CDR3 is TGCAGCGTCCGCCGGGACAATGCATTCACCGGGGAGCTGTTTTTT.

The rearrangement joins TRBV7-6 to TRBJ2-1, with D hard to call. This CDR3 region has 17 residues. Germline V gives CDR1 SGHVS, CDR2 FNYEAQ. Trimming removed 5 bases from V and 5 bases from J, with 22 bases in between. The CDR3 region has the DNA TGTGCCAGCAGCCCAGAGCCGGGTCCGGAAAAGCACAATGAGCAGTTCTTC. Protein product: CASSPEPGPEKHNEQFF.

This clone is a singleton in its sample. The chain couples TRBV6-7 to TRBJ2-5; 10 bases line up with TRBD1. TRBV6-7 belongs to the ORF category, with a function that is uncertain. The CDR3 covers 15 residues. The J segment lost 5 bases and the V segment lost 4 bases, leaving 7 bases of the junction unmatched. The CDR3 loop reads CASSSRQGAAETQYF. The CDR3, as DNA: TGTGCCAGCAGTTCCCGACAGGGGGCGGCGGAGACCCAGTACTTC.

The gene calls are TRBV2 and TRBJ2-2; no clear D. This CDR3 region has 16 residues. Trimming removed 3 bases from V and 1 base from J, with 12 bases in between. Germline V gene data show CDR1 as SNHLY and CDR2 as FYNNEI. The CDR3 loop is CASSEVASENTGELFF. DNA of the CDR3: TGTGCCAGCAGTGAGGTAGCTAGTGAGAACACCGGGGAGCTGTTTTTT.

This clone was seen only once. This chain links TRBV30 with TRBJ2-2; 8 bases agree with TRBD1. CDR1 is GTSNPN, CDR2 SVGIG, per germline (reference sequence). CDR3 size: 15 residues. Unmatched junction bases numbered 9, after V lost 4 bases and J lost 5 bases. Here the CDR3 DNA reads TGTGCCTGGATTACTAAGACAGGGGCAACCGGGGAGCTGTTTTTT. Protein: CAWITKTGATGELFF.

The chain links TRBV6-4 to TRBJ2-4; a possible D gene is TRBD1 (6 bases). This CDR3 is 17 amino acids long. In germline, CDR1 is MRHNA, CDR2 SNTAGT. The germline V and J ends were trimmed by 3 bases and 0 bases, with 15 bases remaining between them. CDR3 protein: CASSDAPGALAKNIQYF. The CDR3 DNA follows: TGTGCCAGCAGTGATGCTCCAGGGGCCCTAGCCAAAAACATTCAGTACTTC.

The CDR3 spells CASSLVAGGNTQYF. Here the CDR3 DNA reads TGTGCCAGCAGCTTAGTGGCTGGCGGAAATACGCAGTATTTT. J is TRBJ2-3 and V is TRBV7-2; unclear D gene. Germline V gives CDR1 SGHTA, CDR2 FQGNSA. V lost 1 base and J 7 bases, leaving 12 bases between the germline ends. The CDR3 extends over 14 amino acids.

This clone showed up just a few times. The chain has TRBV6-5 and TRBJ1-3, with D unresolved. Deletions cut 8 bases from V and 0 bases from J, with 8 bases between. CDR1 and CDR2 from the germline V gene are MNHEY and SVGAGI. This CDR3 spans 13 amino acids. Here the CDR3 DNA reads TGTGCCAGCCTCGCAGTCTCTGGAAACACCATATATTTT. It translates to CASLAVSGNTIYF.

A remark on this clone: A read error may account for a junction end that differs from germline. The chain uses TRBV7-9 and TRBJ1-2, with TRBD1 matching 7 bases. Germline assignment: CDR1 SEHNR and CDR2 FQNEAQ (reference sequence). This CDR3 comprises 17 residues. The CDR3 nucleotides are TGTTCCAGCAGCCCAAATTCCCTCACAGGGGCGGACTATGGCTACACCTTC. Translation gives CSSSPNSLTGADYGYTF.

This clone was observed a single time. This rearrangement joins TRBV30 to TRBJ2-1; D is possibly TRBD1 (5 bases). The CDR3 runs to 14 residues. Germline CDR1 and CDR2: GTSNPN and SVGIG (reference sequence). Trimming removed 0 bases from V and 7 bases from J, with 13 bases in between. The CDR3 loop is CAWSVIQARNEQFF. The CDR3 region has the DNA TGTGCCTGGAGTGTAATACAGGCCAGAAATGAGCAGTTCTTC.

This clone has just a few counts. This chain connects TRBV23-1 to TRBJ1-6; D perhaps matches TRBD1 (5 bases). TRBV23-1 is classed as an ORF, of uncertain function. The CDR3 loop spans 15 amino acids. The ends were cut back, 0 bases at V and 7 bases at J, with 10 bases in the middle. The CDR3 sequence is CASSQSGRANSPLHF. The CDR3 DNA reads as TGCGCCAGCAGTCAATCTGGCAGGGCCAATTCACCCCTCCACTTT.